This is a list of T cell receptor beta chains from one sample in a study of blood T cell repertoires in COVID-19. TCRdb's table, derived via immunoSEQ multiplex PCR, lists solely in-frame clones and lacks some. This table has approximately 300,000 clones, 85% to 90% appearing once. The sequenced sample consisted of PBMCs or T cells enriched from blood (not recorded which). These receptors all come from a woman aged 18 to 35 who had recovered from COVID-19. Each CDR3 is given with its conserved first and last residue. A D gene is named only where the DNA matches it firmly. Size is omitted from some rows. Given values are once, few, many or a class for expanded clones.

>few|NA|TRBJ1-2|TRBV29-1
TGCAGCGTTGAAGGAGCCAGGGGAGTGAGTGGCTACACCTTC
CSVEGARGVSGYTF
>NA|NA|TRBJ2-1|TRBV5-5
TGTGCCAGCAGCTTGGTAGACGGGAATGAGCAGTTCTTC
CASSLVDGNEQFF
>NA|NA|TRBJ2-1|TRBV18
TGTGCCAGCTCACCACCGGTAGGGGGCTACAATGAGCAGTTCTTC
CASSPPVGGYNEQFF
>NA|NA|TRBJ1-2|TRBV18
TGTGCCAGCTCACCGACACAGGGAAACTATGGCTACACCTTC
CASSPTQGNYGYTF
>NA|TRBD1|TRBJ1-6|TRBV7-9
TGTGCCAGCAGCGCCCCACCGGGACAGCATAATTCACCCCTCCACTTT
CASSAPPGQHNSPLHF
>NA|NA|TRBJ1-2|TRBV21-1
TGTGCCAGCAGCAAAAAAGGGACACATGGCTACACCTTC
CASSKKGTHGYTF
>NA|NA|TRBJ2-7|TRBV2
TGTGCCAGCAGGGACCTCCGGGACTCTAACGAGCAGTACTTC
CASRDLRDSNEQYF
>NA|TRBD2|TRBJ2-1|TRBV5-4
TGTGCCAGCAGCTTCAGCGGGGGGGCTAATGAGCAGTTCTTC
CASSFSGGANEQFF
>NA|TRBD2|TRBJ2-3|TRBV9
TGTGCCAGCAGCCCGCACGGGACTAGCGGGAGGCAAGGAGATACGCAGTATTTT
CASSPHGTSGRQGDTQYF
>NA|NA|TRBJ1-2|TRBV13
TGTGCCAGCACCCACCGGAAGGGGGGCTACACCTTC
CASTHRKGGYTF
>NA|TRBD2|TRBJ2-3|TRBV5-1
TGCGCCAGCAACGGGGGGGCCTCGACAGATACGCAGTATTTT
CASNGGASTDTQYF
>NA|TRBD2|TRBJ2-2|TRBV28
TGTGCCAGCAGCCCTACGTCCCGGCCAGGCGCGCGGACTAGCGGGAGGACCGGGGAGCTGTTTTTT
CASSPTSRPGARTSGRTGELFF
>NA|NA|TRBJ1-3|TRBV7-9
TGTGCCAGCCCGGCGACCAGGGGACCTGGAAACACCATATATTTT
CASPATRGPGNTIYF
>NA|TRBD1|TRBJ2-5|TRBV18
TGTGCCAGCTCACCCAGACAGGGGTTGGGAGAGACCCAGTACTTC
CASSPRQGLGETQYF
>NA|NA|TRBJ1-2|TRBV28
TGTGCCAGCAGTTTTGAACGGGGGTACACCTTC
CASSFERGYTF
>NA|NA|TRBJ1-1|TRBV28
TGTGCCAGCAGTTTGGGGGCTCTGAACACTGAAGCTTTCTTT
CASSLGALNTEAFF
>NA|NA|TRBJ2-1|TRBV15
TGTGCCACCAGCAGAGGGAGGACTGTTTCCTACAATGAGCAGTTCTTC
CATSRGRTVSYNEQFF
>NA|TRBD1|TRBJ1-2|TRBV9
TGTGCCAGCAGCGCCGGGACAGGGTATGGCTACACCTTC
CASSAGTGYGYTF
>NA|TRBD2|TRBJ2-5|TRBV3-1/TRBV3-2
TGTGCCAGCAGCCAAGCGGGCGGGGGGGCAGAAGAGACCCAGTACTTC
CASSQAGGGAEETQYF
>NA|TRBD2|TRBJ2-5|TRBV19
TGTGCCAGTAGTATTACTAGCGGGAGGGGATTGGAGACCCAGTACTTC
CASSITSGRGLETQYF
>NA|NA|TRBJ1-1|TRBV7-3
TGTGCCAGCAGACTGTCGGAGGTCACTGAAGCTTTCTTT
CASRLSEVTEAFF
>NA|NA|TRBJ1-4|TRBV7-6
TGTGCCAGCAGCTCGGGGTCTAATGAAAAACTGTTTTTT
CASSSGSNEKLFF
>NA|NA|TRBJ2-1|TRBV9
TGTGCCAGCAGCGCCCGGGACTCGAGCTACAATGAGCAGTTCTTC
CASSARDSSYNEQFF
>once|NA|TRBJ2-7|TRBV28
TGTGCCAGCAGTTCCACTAGGCAACTCTCCTACGAGCAGTACTTC
CASSSTRQLSYEQYF
>few|NA|TRBJ1-5|TRBV28
TGTGCCAGCAGTTCCCCCAGGGTTTATAGCAATCAGCCCCAGCATTTT
CASSSPRVYSNQPQHF
>few|NA|TRBJ1-1|TRBV4-1
TGCGCCAGCAGCACACCTGGACAGAAGAACACTGAAGCTTTCTTT
CASSTPGQKNTEAFF
>NA|NA|TRBJ1-2|TRBV19
TGTGCCAGTAGTATCACAGGGTTTTCTAACTATGGCTACACCTTC
CASSITGFSNYGYTF
>NA|TRBD1|TRBJ1-2|TRBV28
TGTGCCAGCAATTTTGAGGGGGCGCCTAACGATGGCTACACCTTC
CASNFEGAPNDGYTF
>NA|TRBD1|TRBJ1-6|TRBV2
TGTGCCAGCAGTGAACAGGGGGCGACGGGTTCACCCCTCCACTTT
CASSEQGATGSPLHF
>NA|NA|TRBJ1-4|TRBV2
TGTGCCAGCAGTGTACAGGGTCAGAATGAAAAACTGTTTTTT
CASSVQGQNEKLFF
>NA|NA|TRBJ1-5|TRBV6-5
TGTGCCACCAGAGACGCGGATCAGCCCCAGCATTTT
CATRDADQPQHF
>NA|NA|TRBJ1-1|TRBV16
TGTGCCAGCAGCCCCCGAGCCGAGACTGAAGCTTTCTTT
CASSPRAETEAFF